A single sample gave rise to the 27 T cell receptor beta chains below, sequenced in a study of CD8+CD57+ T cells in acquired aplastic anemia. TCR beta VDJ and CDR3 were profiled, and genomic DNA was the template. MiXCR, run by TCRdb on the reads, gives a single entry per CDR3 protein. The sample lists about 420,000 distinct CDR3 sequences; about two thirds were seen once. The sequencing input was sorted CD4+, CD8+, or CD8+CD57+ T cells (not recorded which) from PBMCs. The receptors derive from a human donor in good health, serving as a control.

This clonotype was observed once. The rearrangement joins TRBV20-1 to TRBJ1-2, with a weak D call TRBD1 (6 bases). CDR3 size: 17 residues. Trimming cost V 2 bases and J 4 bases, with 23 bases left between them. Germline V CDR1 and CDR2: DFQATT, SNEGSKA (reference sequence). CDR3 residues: CSARIAGATGTGYGYTF. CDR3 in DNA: TGCAGTGCTAGAATAGCGGGGGCCACCGGGACGGGCTATGGCTACACCTTC.

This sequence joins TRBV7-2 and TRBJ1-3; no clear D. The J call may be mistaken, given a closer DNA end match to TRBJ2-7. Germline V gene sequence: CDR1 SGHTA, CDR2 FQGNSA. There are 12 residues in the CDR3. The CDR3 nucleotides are TGTGCCAGCAGCCAGGCCGACTGCGAGCAGTACTTC. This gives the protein CASSQADCEQYF.

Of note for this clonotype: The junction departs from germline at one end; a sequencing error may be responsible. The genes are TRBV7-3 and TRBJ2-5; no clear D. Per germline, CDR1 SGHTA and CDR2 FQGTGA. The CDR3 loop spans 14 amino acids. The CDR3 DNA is TGTGCCAGCGGCTCACGGCGCTTCCCAGAGACCCAGTATTTC. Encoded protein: CASGSRRFPETQYF. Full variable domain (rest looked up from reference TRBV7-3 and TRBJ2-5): GAGVSQTPSNKVTEKGKYVELRCDPISGHTALYWYRQSLGQGPEFLIYFQGTGAADDSGLPNDRFFAVRPEGSVSTLKIQRTERGDSAVYLCASGSRRFPETQYFGPGTRLLVL.

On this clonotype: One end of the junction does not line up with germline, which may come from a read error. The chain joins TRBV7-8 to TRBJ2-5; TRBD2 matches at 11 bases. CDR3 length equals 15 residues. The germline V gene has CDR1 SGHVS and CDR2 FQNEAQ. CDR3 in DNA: TGTGCCAGCAGCGTAGCGGGGGGGTACCAAGAGACCCAGTACTTC. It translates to CASSVAGGYQETQYF.

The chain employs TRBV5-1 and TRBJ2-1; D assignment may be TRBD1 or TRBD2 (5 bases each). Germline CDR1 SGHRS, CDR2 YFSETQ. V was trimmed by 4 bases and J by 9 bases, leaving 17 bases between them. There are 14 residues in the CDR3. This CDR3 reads CASSPGTGTIEQFF. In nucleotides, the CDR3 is TGCGCCAGCAGCCCAGGAACCGGGACCATTGAGCAGTTCTTC.

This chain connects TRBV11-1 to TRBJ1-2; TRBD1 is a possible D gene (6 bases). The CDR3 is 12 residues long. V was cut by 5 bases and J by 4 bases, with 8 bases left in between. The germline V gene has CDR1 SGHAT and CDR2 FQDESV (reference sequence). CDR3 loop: CASSMTGYGYTF. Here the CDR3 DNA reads TGTGCCAGCAGCATGACAGGCTATGGCTACACCTTC. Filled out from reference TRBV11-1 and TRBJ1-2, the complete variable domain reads EAEVAQSPRYKITEKSQAVAFWCDPISGHATLYWYRQILGQGPELLVQFQDESVVDDSQLPKDRFSAERLKGVDSTLKIQPAELGDSAMYLCASSMTGYGYTFGSGTRLTVV.

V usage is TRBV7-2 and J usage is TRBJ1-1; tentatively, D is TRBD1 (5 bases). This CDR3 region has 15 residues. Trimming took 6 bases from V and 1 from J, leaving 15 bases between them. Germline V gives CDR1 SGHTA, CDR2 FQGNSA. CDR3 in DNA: TGTGCCAGCAGGACCTCGACGGGGGGGAACACTGAAGCTTTCTTT. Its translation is CASRTSTGGNTEAFF.

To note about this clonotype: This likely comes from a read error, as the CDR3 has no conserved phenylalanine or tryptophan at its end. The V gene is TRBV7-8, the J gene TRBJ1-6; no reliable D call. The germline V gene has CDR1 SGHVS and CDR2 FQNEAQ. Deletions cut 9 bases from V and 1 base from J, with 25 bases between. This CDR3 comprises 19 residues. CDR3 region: CASTLRPSGSGSYNSPLHI. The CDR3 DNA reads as TGTGCCAGTACCCTTCGGCCCTCTGGGTCTGGTTCCTATAATTCACCCCTCCACATT.

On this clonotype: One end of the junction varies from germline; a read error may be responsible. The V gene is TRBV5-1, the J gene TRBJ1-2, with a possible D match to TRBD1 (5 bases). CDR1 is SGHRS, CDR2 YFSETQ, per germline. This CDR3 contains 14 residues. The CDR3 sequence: CASSLVAGGGGYTF. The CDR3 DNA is TGTGCCAGCAGCTTGGTGGCGGGGGGTGGTGGCTACACCTTC.

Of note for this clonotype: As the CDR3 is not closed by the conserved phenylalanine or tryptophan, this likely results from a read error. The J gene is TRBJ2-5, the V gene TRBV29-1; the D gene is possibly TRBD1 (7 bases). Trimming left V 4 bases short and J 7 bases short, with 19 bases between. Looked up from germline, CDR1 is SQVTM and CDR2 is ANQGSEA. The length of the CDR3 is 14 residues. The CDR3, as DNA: TGCAGCGTTGCGGCCCAGGGGGACGGGGGGACCCAGTACCTC. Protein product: CSVAAQGDGGTQYL.

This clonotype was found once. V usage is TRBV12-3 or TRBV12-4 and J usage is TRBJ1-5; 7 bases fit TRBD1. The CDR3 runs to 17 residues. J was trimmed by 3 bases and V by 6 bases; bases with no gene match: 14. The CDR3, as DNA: TGTGCCAGCAGCCTAGATCCGACTGGGACAGTCAATCAGCCCCAGCATTTT. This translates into CASSLDPTGTVNQPQHF.

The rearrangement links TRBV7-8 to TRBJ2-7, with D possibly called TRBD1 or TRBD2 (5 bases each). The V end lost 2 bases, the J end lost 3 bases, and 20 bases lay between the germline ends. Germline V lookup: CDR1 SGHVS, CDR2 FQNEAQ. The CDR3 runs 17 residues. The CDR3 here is CASSLSLPGTPVYEQYF. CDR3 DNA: TGTGCCAGCAGCTTAAGTTTGCCCGGGACCCCTGTCTACGAGCAGTACTTC. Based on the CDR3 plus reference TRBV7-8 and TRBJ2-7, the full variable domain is GAGVSQSPRYKVAKRGQDVALRCDPISGHVSLFWYQQALGQGPEFLTYFQNEAQLDKSGLPSDRFFAERPEGSVSTLKIQRTQQEDSAVYLCASSLSLPGTPVYEQYFGPGTRLTVT.

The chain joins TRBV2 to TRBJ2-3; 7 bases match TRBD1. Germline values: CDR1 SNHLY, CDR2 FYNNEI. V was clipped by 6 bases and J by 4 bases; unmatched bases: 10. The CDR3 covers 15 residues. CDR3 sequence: CASRTEGGDADTQYF. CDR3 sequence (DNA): TGTGCCAGCAGAACGGAAGGGGGCGACGCAGATACGCAGTATTTT.

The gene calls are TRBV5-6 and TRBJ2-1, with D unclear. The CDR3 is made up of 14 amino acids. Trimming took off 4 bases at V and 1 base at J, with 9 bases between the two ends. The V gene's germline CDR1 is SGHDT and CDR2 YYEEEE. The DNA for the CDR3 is TGTGCCAGCAGCATGGGGTCTTCCTACAATGAGCAGTTCTTC. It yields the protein CASSMGSSYNEQFF.

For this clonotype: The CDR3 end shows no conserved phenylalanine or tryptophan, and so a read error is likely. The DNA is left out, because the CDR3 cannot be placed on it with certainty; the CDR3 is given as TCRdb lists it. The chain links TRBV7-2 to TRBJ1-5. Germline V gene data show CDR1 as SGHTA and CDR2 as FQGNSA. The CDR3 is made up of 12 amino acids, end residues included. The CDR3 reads CASSEDGETHHH.

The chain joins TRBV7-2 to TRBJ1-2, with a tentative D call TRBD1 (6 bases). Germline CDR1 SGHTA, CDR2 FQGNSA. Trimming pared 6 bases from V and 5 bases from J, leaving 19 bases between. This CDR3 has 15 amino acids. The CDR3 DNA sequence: TGTGCCAGCAGTGTCCAGGGGCGGACAGTTTATGGCTACACCTTC. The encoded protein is CASSVQGRTVYGYTF.

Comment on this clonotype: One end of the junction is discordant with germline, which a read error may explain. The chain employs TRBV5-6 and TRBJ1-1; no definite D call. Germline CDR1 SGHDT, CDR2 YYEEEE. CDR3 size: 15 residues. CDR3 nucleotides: TGTGCCAGCAGCTTGCAGCTGCGTCTGAACACTGAAGCTCTCTTT. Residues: CASSLQLRLNTEALF.

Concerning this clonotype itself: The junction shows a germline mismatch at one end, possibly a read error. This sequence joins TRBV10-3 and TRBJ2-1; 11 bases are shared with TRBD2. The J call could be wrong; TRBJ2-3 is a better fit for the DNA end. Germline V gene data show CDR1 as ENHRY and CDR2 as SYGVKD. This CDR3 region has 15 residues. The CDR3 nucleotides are TGCGCCATCAGTGGTCGGCTAGCGGGGGGCCCTGATCAGTATTTT. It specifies CAISGRLAGGPDQYF.

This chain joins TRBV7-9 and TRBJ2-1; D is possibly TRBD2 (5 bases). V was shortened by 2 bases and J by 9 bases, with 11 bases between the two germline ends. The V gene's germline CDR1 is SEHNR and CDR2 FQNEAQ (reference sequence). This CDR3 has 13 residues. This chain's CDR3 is CASSLFRGGEQFF. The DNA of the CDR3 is TGTGCCAGCAGCTTATTTCGCGGAGGTGAGCAGTTCTTC.

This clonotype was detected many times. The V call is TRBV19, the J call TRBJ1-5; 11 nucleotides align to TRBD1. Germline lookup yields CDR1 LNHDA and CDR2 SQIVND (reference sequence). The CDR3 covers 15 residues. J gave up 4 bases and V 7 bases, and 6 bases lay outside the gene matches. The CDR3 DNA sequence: TGTGCCAGTAAAACCGGGACAGGGGGAAATCAGCCCCAGCATTTT. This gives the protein CASKTGTGGNQPQHF.

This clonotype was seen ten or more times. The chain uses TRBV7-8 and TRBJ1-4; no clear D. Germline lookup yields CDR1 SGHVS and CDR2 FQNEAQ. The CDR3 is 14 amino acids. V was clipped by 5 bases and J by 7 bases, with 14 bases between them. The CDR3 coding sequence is TGTGCCAGCAGCCAGCGGACGAGGGCTGAAAAACTGTTTTTT. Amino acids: CASSQRTRAEKLFF. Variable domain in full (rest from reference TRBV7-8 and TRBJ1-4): GAGVSQSPRYKVAKRGQDVALRCDPISGHVSLFWYQQALGQGPEFLTYFQNEAQLDKSGLPSDRFFAERPEGSVSTLKIQRTQQEDSAVYLCASSQRTRAEKLFFGSGTQLSVL.

As DNA, the CDR3 is TGTGCCAGCAGCTCAGGAGTACTGAGCAATCAGCCCCAGCATTTT. It specifies CASSSGVLSNQPQHF. The rearrangement uses TRBV11-2 and TRBJ1-5; D uncertain. V lost 4 bases and J 1 base, leaving 11 bases between the germline ends. This CDR3 is 15 amino acids long. CDR1 is SGHAT and CDR2 is FQNNGV in the germline V gene.

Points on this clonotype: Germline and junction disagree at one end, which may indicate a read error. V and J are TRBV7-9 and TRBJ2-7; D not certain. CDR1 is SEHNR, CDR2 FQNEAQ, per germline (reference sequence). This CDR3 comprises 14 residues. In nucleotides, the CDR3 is TGTGCCAGCAGCTGTCGCGCTGAATCATCGGGCGAGCAGTTC. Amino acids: CASSCRAESSGEQF.

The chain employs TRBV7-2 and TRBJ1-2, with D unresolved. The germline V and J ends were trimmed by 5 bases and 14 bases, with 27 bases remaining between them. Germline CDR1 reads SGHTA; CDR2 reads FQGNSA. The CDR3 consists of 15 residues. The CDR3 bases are TGTGCCAGCAGCGTAGGCTCACTAGGCCGATATACCCAGACCTTC. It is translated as CASSVGSLGRYTQTF.

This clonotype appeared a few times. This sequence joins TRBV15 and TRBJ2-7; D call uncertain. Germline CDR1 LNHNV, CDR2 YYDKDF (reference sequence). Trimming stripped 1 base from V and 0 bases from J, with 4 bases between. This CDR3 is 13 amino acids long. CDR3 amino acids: CATSRGASYEQYF. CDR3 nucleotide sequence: TGTGCCACCAGCAGAGGAGCCTCCTACGAGCAGTACTTC.

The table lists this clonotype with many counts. CDR3 sequence reads: CAWSVPLNYGYTF. The CDR3 DNA is TGTGCCTGGAGTGTACCGCTAAACTATGGCTACACCTTC. J is TRBJ1-2 and V is TRBV30; D is undetermined. V lost 0 bases and J 2 bases, leaving 7 bases between the germline ends. Germline lookup yields CDR1 GTSNPN and CDR2 SVGIG (reference sequence). This CDR3 is built from 13 residues.

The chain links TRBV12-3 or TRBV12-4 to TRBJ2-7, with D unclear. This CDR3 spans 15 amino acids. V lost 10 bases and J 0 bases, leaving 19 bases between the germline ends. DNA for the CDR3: TGTGCCACCAGCTTTGACTTTTGGTCCTCCTACGAGCAGTACTTC. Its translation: CATSFDFWSSYEQYF.